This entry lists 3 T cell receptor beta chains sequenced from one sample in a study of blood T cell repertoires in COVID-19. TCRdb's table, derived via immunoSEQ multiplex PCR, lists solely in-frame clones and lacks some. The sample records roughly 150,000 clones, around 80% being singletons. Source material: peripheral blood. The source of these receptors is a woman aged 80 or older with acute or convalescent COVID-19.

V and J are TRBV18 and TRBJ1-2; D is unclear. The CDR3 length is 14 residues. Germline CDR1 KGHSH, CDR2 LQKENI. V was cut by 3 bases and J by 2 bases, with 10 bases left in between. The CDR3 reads CASSPWVENYGYTF. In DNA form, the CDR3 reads TGTGCCAGCTCACCGTGGGTGGAGAACTATGGCTACACCTTC.

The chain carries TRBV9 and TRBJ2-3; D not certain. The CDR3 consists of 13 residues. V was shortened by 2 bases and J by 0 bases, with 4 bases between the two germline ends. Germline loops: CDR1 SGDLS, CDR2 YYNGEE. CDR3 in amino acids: CASSVRSTDTQYF. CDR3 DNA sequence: TGTGCCAGCAGCGTCCGGAGCACAGATACGCAGTATTTT.

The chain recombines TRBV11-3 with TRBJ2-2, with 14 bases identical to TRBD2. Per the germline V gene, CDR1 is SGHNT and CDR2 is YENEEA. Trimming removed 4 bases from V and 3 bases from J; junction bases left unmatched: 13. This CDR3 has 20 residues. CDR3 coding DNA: TGTGCCAGCAGCTCGAGGACTAGCGGGGGGCCTATACTATACACCGGGGAGCTGTTTTTT. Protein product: CASSSRTSGGPILYTGELFF. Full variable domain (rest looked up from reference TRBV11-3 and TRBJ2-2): EAGVVQSPRYKIIEKKQPVAFWCNPISGHNTLYWYLQNLGQGPELLIRYENEEAVDDSQLPKDRFSAERLKGVDSTLKIQPAELGDSAVYLCASSSRTSGGPILYTGELFFGEGSRLTVL.